One TCR beta chain is described in this entry. Its antigen is currently unknown. The data originate from a study of shared clonotypes between healthy human individuals. Findings and caveats of the study: Non-shared clonotypes had lower generation probabilities than clonotypes shared by all four sorted-subset donors. Blood was the only sampled material, and tissue repertoires likely differ.

Over several immunoSEQ plates, each subset's genomic DNA was distributed in even portions. Assay: immunoSEQ multiplex PCR; the TCRdb copy retains only in-frame clones and omits some. Seen here are 2,500,000 or so clones, 85% to 95% observed once, and the top ten hold around 0.4%. The material sequenced was naive CD4+ T cells from PBMCs. Described subset: CD45RA+ positively selected. The TCR was taken from a man between 18 and 35 years old in good health. Some clones in this sample may be carry-over from other donors' samples.

The CDR3 DNA is TGTGCCAGCAGGGATGCAGGGGTGACCGGGGAGCTGTTTTTT. This encodes CASRDAGVTGELFF. The gene calls are TRBV2 and TRBJ2-2, with D tentatively TRBD1 (6 bases). Germline CDR1 SNHLY, CDR2 FYNNEI. The ends were cut back, 6 bases at V and 5 bases at J, with 13 bases in the middle. The CDR3 is 14 amino acids.